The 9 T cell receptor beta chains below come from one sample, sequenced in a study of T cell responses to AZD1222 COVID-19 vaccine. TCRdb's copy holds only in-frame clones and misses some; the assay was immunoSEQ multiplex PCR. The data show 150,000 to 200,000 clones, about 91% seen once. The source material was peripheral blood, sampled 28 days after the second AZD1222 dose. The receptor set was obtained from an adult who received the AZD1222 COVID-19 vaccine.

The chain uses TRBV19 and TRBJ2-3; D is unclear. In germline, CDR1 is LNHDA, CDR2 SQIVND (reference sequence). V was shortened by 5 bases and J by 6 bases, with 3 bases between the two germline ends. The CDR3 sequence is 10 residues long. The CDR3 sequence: CASSGDTQYF. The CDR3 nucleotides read TGTGCCAGTAGTGGGGATACGCAGTATTTT.

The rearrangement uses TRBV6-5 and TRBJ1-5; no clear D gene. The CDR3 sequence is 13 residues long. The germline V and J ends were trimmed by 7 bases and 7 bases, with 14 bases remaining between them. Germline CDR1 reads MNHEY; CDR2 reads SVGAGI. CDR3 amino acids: CASTRTVPQPQHF. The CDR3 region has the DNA TGTGCCAGCACCCGAACGGTGCCCCAGCCCCAGCATTTT.

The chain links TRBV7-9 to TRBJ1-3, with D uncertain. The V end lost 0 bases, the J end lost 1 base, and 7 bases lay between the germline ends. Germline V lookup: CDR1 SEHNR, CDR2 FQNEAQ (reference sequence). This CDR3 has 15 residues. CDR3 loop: CASSLAGESGNTIYF. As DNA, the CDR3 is TGTGCCAGCAGCTTAGCCGGCGAGTCTGGAAACACCATATATTTT.

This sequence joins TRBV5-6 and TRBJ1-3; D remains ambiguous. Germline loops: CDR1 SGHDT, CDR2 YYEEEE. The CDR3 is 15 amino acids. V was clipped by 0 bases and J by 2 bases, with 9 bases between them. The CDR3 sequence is CASSLDPTTGNTIYF. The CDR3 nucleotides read TGTGCCAGCAGCTTGGATCCGACAACTGGAAACACCATATATTTT.

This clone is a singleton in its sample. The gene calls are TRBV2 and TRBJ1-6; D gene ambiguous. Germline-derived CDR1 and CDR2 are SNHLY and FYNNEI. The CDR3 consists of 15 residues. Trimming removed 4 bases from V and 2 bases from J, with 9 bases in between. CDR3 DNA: TGTGCCAGCAGTGCTCAGGCCACCTATAATTCACCCCTCCACTTT. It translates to CASSAQATYNSPLHF.

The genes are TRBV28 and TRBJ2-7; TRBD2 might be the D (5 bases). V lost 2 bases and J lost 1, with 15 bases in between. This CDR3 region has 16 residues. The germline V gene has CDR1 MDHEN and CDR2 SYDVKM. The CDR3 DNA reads TGTGCCAGCAGTTTAAAGGCGGGCCCCTCTTCCTACGAGCAGTACTTC. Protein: CASSLKAGPSSYEQYF.

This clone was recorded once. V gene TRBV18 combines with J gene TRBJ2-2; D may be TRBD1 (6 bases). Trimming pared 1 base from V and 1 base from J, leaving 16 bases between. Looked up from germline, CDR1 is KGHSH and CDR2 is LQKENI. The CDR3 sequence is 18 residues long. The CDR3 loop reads CASSPLSPGAKNTGELFF. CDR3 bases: TGTGCCAGCTCACCACTATCTCCAGGGGCCAAGAACACCGGGGAGCTGTTTTTT.

CDR3 sequence (DNA): TGTGCCAGCAGCCAGTTTTTCCAGGGGGGACCCGGGGAGCTGTTTTTT. As protein: CASSQFFQGGPGELFF. The V and J genes are TRBV4-2 and TRBJ2-2, with D tentatively TRBD1 (7 bases). The CDR3 totals 16 residues. Trimming cost V 3 bases and J 6 bases, with 17 bases left between them. From germline, CDR1 is LGHNA and CDR2 YNFKEQ.

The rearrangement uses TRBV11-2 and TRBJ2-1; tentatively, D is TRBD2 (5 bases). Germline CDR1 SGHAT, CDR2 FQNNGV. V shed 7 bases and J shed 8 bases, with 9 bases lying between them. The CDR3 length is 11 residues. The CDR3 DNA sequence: TGTGCCAGCACCCCGCGGGATGAGCAGTTCTTC. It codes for CASTPRDEQFF.